These 28 T cell receptor beta chains share one sample of origin, sequenced in a study of cytomegalovirus exposure and HLA in healthy donors. The PCR was carried out with 60 Vbeta primers and 13 Jbeta primers. Clones were sequenced by immunoSEQ multiplex PCR, and TCRdb holds only the in-frame ones, with some missing. This repertoire shows about 150,000 clones, about 80% found once; its top ten account for around 13%. The sequencing input was PBMCs. These TCRs come from a man aged 25-45 years in good health and CMV-seropositive.

V usage is TRBV28 and J usage is TRBJ1-2; a weak D match, TRBD1 (5 bases). The CDR3 is 13 amino acids. The germline gives CDR1 MDHEN, CDR2 SYDVKM. Trimming pared 5 bases from V and 2 bases from J, leaving 9 bases between. The CDR3 coding sequence is TGTGCCAGCAGTCCAACAGGAAACTATGGCTACACCTTC. This sequence encodes CASSPTGNYGYTF.

In this sample, this clone turned up once. The V and J genes are TRBV5-4 and TRBJ2-1; 8 bases agree with TRBD2. The length of the CDR3 is 16 residues. Trimming at V came to 0 bases and at J to 6 bases, leaving 8 bases not matched to a gene. Per germline, CDR1 SGHNT and CDR2 YYREEE (reference sequence). In nucleotides, the CDR3 is TGTGCCAGCAGCTTGGTTGGGACTAGGGGGGGCAATGAGCAGTTCTTC. Protein sequence: CASSLVGTRGGNEQFF.

The chain is built from TRBV10-1 and TRBJ2-3; TRBD2 agrees at 7 bases. CDR1 is WNHNN, CDR2 SYGVQD, per germline (reference sequence). The CDR3 is 13 residues long. The V segment lost 4 bases and the J segment 7 bases; nucleotides outside the gene matches: 5. CDR3 amino acids: CASSGEGWHTQYF. CDR3 bases: TGCGCCAGCAGTGGGGAGGGTTGGCATACGCAGTATTTT.

This chain joins TRBV27 and TRBJ2-2; D not resolved. Germline values: CDR1 MNHEY, CDR2 SMNVEV (reference sequence). The CDR3 spans 14 residues. V was trimmed by 6 bases and J by 4 bases, leaving 12 bases between them. CDR3 coding DNA: TGTGCCAGCAGCCTACTTCTATCCACCGGGGAGCTGTTTTTT. As protein: CASSLLLSTGELFF.

The V and J genes are TRBV2 and TRBJ1-1, with D tentatively TRBD1 (5 bases). The CDR3 has 13 amino acids. V was shortened by 6 bases and J by 6 bases, with 14 bases between the two germline ends. Germline V gives CDR1 SNHLY, CDR2 FYNNEI. CDR3: CASRTAGGPEAFF. The CDR3, as DNA: TGTGCCAGCAGAACAGCGGGGGGACCTGAAGCTTTCTTT.

V gene TRBV10-1 combines with J gene TRBJ2-7, with TRBD2 as a possible D gene (5 bases). Trimming took 3 bases from V and 5 from J, leaving 11 bases between them. The length of the CDR3 is 13 residues. Germline V CDR1 and CDR2: WNHNN, SYGVQD (reference sequence). In DNA, the CDR3 is TGCGCCAGCAGTGAACGACTATCGGACGAGCAGTACTTC. Translation gives CASSERLSDEQYF.

This clone came up a few times. CDR3 bases: TGTGCCACCAGGGGGTGGGAGTACAATGAGCAGTTCTTC. Translating it yields CATRGWEYNEQFF. The rearrangement links TRBV15 to TRBJ2-1, with a weak D call TRBD2 (5 bases). Germline V lookup: CDR1 LNHNV, CDR2 YYDKDF (reference sequence). There are 13 residues in the CDR3. Trimming stripped 6 bases from V and 4 bases from J, with 10 bases between.

The gene calls are TRBV5-6 and TRBJ1-1, with D maybe TRBD1 (5 bases). The length of the CDR3 is 14 residues. V dropped 1 base and J dropped 2 bases, with 9 bases sitting between them. Per germline, CDR1 SGHDT and CDR2 YYEEEE. The CDR3: CASSLYRPNTEAFF. CDR3 nucleotide sequence: TGTGCCAGCAGCTTGTACAGGCCTAACACTGAAGCTTTCTTT.

This clone was observed a handful of times. The chain is built from TRBV28 and TRBJ1-2; no clear D. The CDR3 loop spans 16 amino acids. V was clipped by 1 base and J by 8 bases, with 20 bases between them. Germline assignment: CDR1 MDHEN and CDR2 SYDVKM. The CDR3 spells CASSLSSGSGPGGYTF. CDR3 coding DNA: TGTGCCAGCAGTTTATCCTCGGGATCGGGCCCGGGAGGCTACACCTTC.

The gene calls are TRBV30 and TRBJ1-4, with D uncertain. Germline-derived CDR1 and CDR2 are GTSNPN and SVGIG (reference sequence). This CDR3 region has 14 residues. Trimming cost V 4 bases and J 5 bases, with 14 bases left between them. The CDR3 protein is CAWTLKGGNEKLFF. The CDR3 bases are TGTGCCTGGACCCTCAAAGGAGGGAATGAAAAACTGTTTTTT.

J is TRBJ1-2 and V is TRBV7-9; D call uncertain. V was pared by 5 bases and J by 6 bases, with 19 bases between. CDR1 and CDR2 (germline): SEHNR, FQNEAQ (reference sequence). CDR3 length: 15 amino acids. The CDR3 DNA reads TGTGCCAGCAGCGAAGAGATCGCACCGAATAATGGCTACACCTTC. Translating gives CASSEEIAPNNGYTF.

In nucleotides, the CDR3 is TGCGCCAGCAGCTTGGAACTAGCGCCCTACGAGCAGTACTTC. Translation: CASSLELAPYEQYF. The genes are TRBV5-1 and TRBJ2-7, with 7 bases aligning to TRBD2. The CDR3 covers 14 residues. The junction had 2 bases not matched to a gene; V was cut back by 0 bases and J by 2 bases. CDR1 and CDR2 from the germline V gene are SGHRS and YFSETQ.

The rearrangement uses TRBV4-1 and TRBJ2-3, with TRBD2 matching 10 bases. CDR1 is MGHRA, CDR2 YSYEKL, per germline. Trimming at V came to 4 bases and at J to 1 base, leaving 5 bases not matched to a gene. There are 16 residues in the CDR3. CDR3: CASSPRTSGRTDTQYF. In DNA form, the CDR3 reads TGCGCCAGCAGCCCGCGGACTAGCGGTCGCACAGATACGCAGTATTTT.

The chain has TRBV2 and TRBJ2-1; 9 nucleotides line up with TRBD2. CDR3 length: 14 amino acids. After removal of 2 bases from V and 10 bases from J, the junction contained 6 bases not matched to a gene. The V gene's germline CDR1 is SNHLY and CDR2 FYNNEI. This CDR3 reads CASSESSGVGEQFF. In DNA, the CDR3 is TGTGCCAGCAGTGAATCTAGCGGGGTTGGGGAGCAGTTCTTC.

CDR3 sequence reads: CASSSGGPGETQYF. The CDR3, as DNA: TGTGCCAGCAGCTCGGGGGGTCCAGGGGAGACCCAGTACTTC. The genes are TRBV7-8 and TRBJ2-5; 7 bases align to TRBD2. The CDR3 consists of 14 residues. Trimming at V came to 4 bases and at J to 5 bases, leaving 7 bases not matched to a gene. Germline lookup yields CDR1 SGHVS and CDR2 FQNEAQ.

The rearrangement uses TRBV5-4 and TRBJ2-7; 7 positions match TRBD2. V was pared by 0 bases and J by 5 bases, with 5 bases of the junction left unmatched. The CDR3 covers 14 residues. CDR1 SGHNT and CDR2 YYREEE come from the germline V gene (reference sequence). The CDR3 DNA reads as TGTGCCAGCAGCTTGGCCAGCGGGACGCACGAGCAGTACTTC. This encodes CASSLASGTHEQYF.

In this sample, this clone turned up a few times. V usage is TRBV28 and J usage is TRBJ1-5; the match to TRBD1 covers 8 bases. Germline V gene sequence: CDR1 MDHEN, CDR2 SYDVKM. The V segment lost 3 bases and the J segment 4 bases; nucleotides outside the gene matches: 5. CDR3 size: 15 residues. CDR3 nucleotides: TGTGCCAGCAGTTTGCCGACAGGGGATAATCAGCCCCAGCATTTT. This sequence encodes CASSLPTGDNQPQHF. Variable domain in full (rest from reference TRBV28 and TRBJ1-5): DVKVTQSSRYLVKRTGEKVFLECVQDMDHENMFWYRQDPGLGLRLIYFSYDVKMKEKGDIPEGYSVSREKKERFSLILESASTNQTSMYLCASSLPTGDNQPQHFGDGTRLSIL.

This chain connects TRBV19 to TRBJ1-2, with 7 bases aligning to TRBD1. J was trimmed by 3 bases and V by 10 bases; bases with no gene match: 8. This CDR3 spans 13 amino acids. Germline V gene data show CDR1 as LNHDA and CDR2 as SQIVND (reference sequence). The CDR3: CATQQGVDYGYTF. CDR3 nucleotides: TGTGCCACCCAGCAGGGGGTGGACTATGGCTACACCTTC.

The rearrangement uses TRBV7-2 and TRBJ2-1, with TRBD2 identical over 8 bases. Germline V gene data show CDR1 as SGHTA and CDR2 as FQGNSA. CDR3 length equals 14 residues. The ends lost 1 base at V and 12 bases at J; junction bases unmatched: 8. The CDR3 nucleotides are TGTGCCAGCAGCTTAGGGGGCCCGGGAGGGTTGCAGTTCTTC. This encodes CASSLGGPGGLQFF.

The chain is built from TRBV4-2 and TRBJ2-7, with D possibly TRBD2 on 5 matching bases. V was pared by 0 bases and J by 0 bases, with 9 bases between. The CDR3 contains 15 residues. CDR1 and CDR2 (germline): LGHNA, YNFKEQ. This CDR3 is CASSQDVLASYEQYF. In DNA form, the CDR3 reads TGTGCCAGCAGCCAAGATGTGCTAGCCTCCTACGAGCAGTACTTC.

Only a few counts were recorded for this clone. The genes are TRBV9 and TRBJ2-7; D may be TRBD1 (5 bases). V was pared by 4 bases and J by 3 bases, with 11 bases between. This CDR3 has 13 amino acids. CDR1 SGDLS and CDR2 YYNGEE come from the germline V gene. The chain's CDR3 is CASSPGFSYEQYF. As DNA, the CDR3 is TGTGCCAGCAGCCCAGGGTTCAGCTACGAGCAGTACTTC. The whole variable domain, remainder taken from reference TRBV9 and TRBJ2-7, is DSGVTQTPKHLITATGQRVTLRCSPRSGDLSVYWYQQSLDQGLQFLIQYYNGEERAKGNILERFSAQQFPDLHSELNLSSLELGDSALYFCASSPGFSYEQYFGPGTRLTVT.

V gene TRBV28 combines with J gene TRBJ2-3; 8 positions match TRBD2. Trimming removed 2 bases from V and 0 bases from J; junction bases left unmatched: 4. Germline assignment: CDR1 MDHEN and CDR2 SYDVKM. The CDR3 consists of 16 residues. Written as DNA, the CDR3 is TGTGCCAGCAGTTTAACTAGCGGCTCTAGCACAGATACGCAGTATTTT. Amino acid sequence: CASSLTSGSSTDTQYF. Using reference TRBV28 and TRBJ2-3 for the parts outside the CDR3, the full variable domain is DVKVTQSSRYLVKRTGEKVFLECVQDMDHENMFWYRQDPGLGLRLIYFSYDVKMKEKGDIPEGYSVSREKKERFSLILESASTNQTSMYLCASSLTSGSSTDTQYFGPGTRLTVL.

In regard to this clone: In the same sample, other DNA sequences code for this CDR3. The J gene is TRBJ1-5, the V gene TRBV6-5; TRBD1 is a possible D gene (5 bases). V was clipped by 0 bases and J by 3 bases, with 12 bases between them. The CDR3 extends over 16 amino acids. Germline CDR1 and CDR2: MNHEY and SVGAGI. The DNA for the CDR3 is TGTGCCAGCAGTTACTCGGGCGGGGGTGCCAATCAGCCCCAGCATTTT. This encodes CASSYSGGGANQPQHF.

The rearrangement links TRBV9 to TRBJ2-3; 9 bases match TRBD2. The CDR3 loop spans 18 amino acids. Germline CDR1 is SGDLS and CDR2 is YYNGEE. J gave up 1 base and V 0 bases, and 9 bases lay outside the gene matches. CDR3 bases: TGTGCCAGCAGCGTAGGAACCCTAGCGGGGAGGGGCACAGATACGCAGTATTTT. The encoded protein is CASSVGTLAGRGTDTQYF.

The CDR3 bases are TGCGCCAGCAGTGACCTCCCCCGGGATTCCAGCGCCGGGGAGCTGTTTTTT. Encoded protein: CASSDLPRDSSAGELFF. This chain uses TRBV10-2 with TRBJ2-2, with D possibly matching TRBD2 (5 bases). This CDR3 has 17 amino acids. The V end lost 3 bases, the J end lost 6 bases, and 20 bases lay between the germline ends. CDR1 is WSHSY and CDR2 is SAAADI in the germline V gene.

The genes are TRBV30 and TRBJ1-1; a possible D gene is TRBD1 (5 bases). Germline V gene lookup returns CDR1 GTSNPN and CDR2 SVGIG (reference sequence). V was trimmed by 0 bases and J by 5 bases, leaving 7 bases between them. CDR3 length: 12 amino acids. The CDR3 sequence is CAWSVRGTEAFF. The CDR3 region has the DNA TGTGCCTGGAGTGTACGGGGGACTGAAGCTTTCTTT.

This clone was counted once. This chain links TRBV4-2 with TRBJ1-2; TRBD1 matches at 10 bases. The germline V gene has CDR1 LGHNA and CDR2 YNFKEQ. CDR3 length equals 17 residues. V lost 3 bases, J lost 5 bases, and 12 bases stayed unmatched. CDR3 nucleotides: TGTGCCAGCAGCCAGGATCTGGGGACAGGGGTGAAATATGGCTACACCTTC. It specifies CASSQDLGTGVKYGYTF.

The chain uses TRBV7-2 and TRBJ2-7; D remains ambiguous. V lost 1 base, J lost 0 bases, and 16 bases lay in between. Germline V lookup: CDR1 SGHTA, CDR2 FQGNSA. The CDR3 runs 17 residues. The CDR3 here is CASSLVADIVSSYEQYF. The CDR3 nucleotides are TGTGCCAGCAGCTTAGTTGCCGACATAGTAAGCTCCTACGAGCAGTACTTC.